This T cell receptor (beta chain) was found in a study of Siglec-9 on CD8 T cells in melanoma. Only in-frame clones appear in the TCRdb table, and some are missing; sequencing was by immunoSEQ multiplex PCR. Found here are about 36,000 clones, about 80% of them singletons; the top ten hold under 2%. Comment on this clone: Its antigen is unidentified.

After removal of 3 bases from V and 5 bases from J, the junction contained 8 bases not matched to a gene. This CDR3 is built from 16 residues. Germline V gene data show CDR1 as MGHRA and CDR2 as YSYEKL. The study, taken as a whole, reports: An effector memory CD8+ T-cell subset seemingly accumulating in melanoma was reportedly marked and regulated by Siglec-9.

Sequenced input: Siglec-9- CD8+ T cells sorted from blood. The chain is built from TRBV4-1 and TRBJ1-5; 9 bases line up with TRBD1. This clonotype was obtained from a human donor in good health. The CDR3 region is CASSQNLGQGYQPQHF. CDR3 DNA sequence: TGCGCCAGCAGCCAGAACCTAGGACAGGGGTATCAGCCCCAGCATTTT.